This entry lists 32 T cell receptor beta chains sequenced from one sample in a study of CD8 T cells in Susac syndrome. An amount of RNA that ranged from about 0.45 to 1 ug was reverse transcribed with random hexamers. TCRdb re-derived calls from the immunoSEQ multiplex PCR reads in MiXCR, one entry per CDR3 protein. The table lists some 170,000 distinct CDR3 sequences, around 95% of them singletons. Sequencing was performed on CD4+ T cells from PBMCs. The source is a human donor in good health.

The chain joins TRBV20-1 to TRBJ2-3; D is tentatively TRBD1 or TRBD2 (5 bases each). V lost 6 bases to trimming and J lost 1 base, with 11 bases between them. The CDR3 loop spans 13 amino acids. Germline V gene lookup returns CDR1 DFQATT and CDR2 SNEGSKA (reference sequence). The CDR3 DNA is TGCAGTGCGGGTTGGGACGGCACAGATACGCAGTATTTT. Translated, it gives CSAGWDGTDTQYF.

The J gene is TRBJ1-3, the V gene TRBV7-9; the D is unclear. Per germline, CDR1 SEHNR and CDR2 FQNEAQ (reference sequence). This CDR3 comprises 15 residues. The V gene lost 2 bases and the J gene lost 2 bases, with 10 bases spanning the gap. CDR3 DNA sequence: TGTGCCAGCAGCTTATGGCCGTCTCCTGGAAACACCATATATTTT. Its protein is CASSLWPSPGNTIYF.

This chain links TRBV12-3 or TRBV12-4 with TRBJ2-4, with TRBD1 matching over 8 bases. The V gene end was trimmed by 6 bases and the J gene end by 8 bases; junction bases not matched to a gene: 6. CDR3 length equals 13 residues. This chain's CDR3 is CASRPSTGDIQYF. The CDR3, as DNA: TGTGCCAGCAGGCCGTCGACAGGGGACATTCAGTACTTC.

The rearrangement links TRBV12-3 or TRBV12-4 to TRBJ2-4, with D maybe TRBD1 (5 bases). The CDR3 loop spans 13 amino acids. V was trimmed by 1 base and J by 6 bases, leaving 7 bases between them. As DNA, the CDR3 is TGTGCCAGCAGTTTAGGACAGCTAAACATTCAGTACTTC. It specifies CASSLGQLNIQYF.

V is TRBV2 and J is TRBJ2-1; D is undetermined. V was pared by 2 bases and J by 3 bases, with 20 bases between. Germline V gene data show CDR1 as SNHLY and CDR2 as FYNNEI. The CDR3 covers 18 residues. CDR3 DNA sequence: TGTGCCAGCAGTGAATTAGGTCTCGCGCTCATAAACTACAATGAGCAGTTCTTC. Translation gives CASSELGLALINYNEQFF.

The gene calls are TRBV7-8 and TRBJ1-1; 7 bases align to TRBD1. This CDR3 region has 14 residues. The germline V gene has CDR1 SGHVS and CDR2 FQNEAQ. Trimming cost V 7 bases and J 3 bases; bases outside gene matches: 8. This CDR3 reads CASTATGPYTEAFF. DNA for the CDR3: TGTGCCAGCACCGCGACAGGGCCTTACACTGAAGCTTTCTTT.

The chain joins TRBV19 to TRBJ1-5; 7 bases map to TRBD1. This CDR3 is built from 14 residues. Germline trimming cut 6 bases from V and 2 bases from J; bases unmatched to any gene: 4. Per the germline V gene, CDR1 is LNHDA and CDR2 is SQIVND (reference sequence). Here the CDR3 DNA reads TGTGCCAGTAGATTTCAGGGGGGCAATCAGCCCCAGCATTTT. Its protein is CASRFQGGNQPQHF. The full variable domain, with the rest looked up from reference TRBV19 and TRBJ1-5, is DGGITQSPKYLFRKEGQNVTLSCEQNLNHDAMYWYRQDPGQGLRLIYYSQIVNDFQKGDIAEGYSVSREKKESFPLTVTSAQKNPTAFYLCASRFQGGNQPQHFGDGTRLSIL.

The chain employs TRBV29-1 and TRBJ2-5; possible D gene TRBD1, 5 bases. The CDR3 is 14 amino acids. From germline, CDR1 is SQVTM and CDR2 ANQGSEA. Trimming left V 7 bases short and J 0 bases short, with 15 bases between. As DNA, the CDR3 is TGCAGCGCTTCCCCCTCAGGGAACCAAGAGACCCAGTACTTC. Its translation is CSASPSGNQETQYF.

The chain is built from TRBV7-2 and TRBJ2-7; 11 bases are shared with TRBD1. The germline V gene encodes CDR1 SGHTA and CDR2 FQGNSA. The trim removed 5 bases at V and 3 bases at J, leaving 3 bases unmatched. The CDR3 runs to 14 residues. The DNA for the CDR3 is TGTGCCAGCAGCGCCGGGACAGGGGGCTACGAGCAGTACTTC. Its translation: CASSAGTGGYEQYF.

V gene TRBV4-1 combines with J gene TRBJ2-2; 10 nucleotides match TRBD1. V lost 1 base, J lost 2 bases, and 4 bases stayed unmatched. The germline CDR1 and CDR2 sequences are MGHRA and YSYEKL. The CDR3 spans 17 residues. In DNA, the CDR3 is TGCGCCAGCAGCCAAGCCTGGACAGGGGGTAACACCGGGGAGCTGTTTTTT. Amino acids: CASSQAWTGGNTGELFF.

The chain carries TRBV6-1 and TRBJ1-2, with D possibly being TRBD1 (6 bases). The CDR3 loop spans 15 amino acids. V lost 5 bases, J lost 7 bases, and 20 bases lay in between. Germline values: CDR1 MNHNS, CDR2 SASEGT. The CDR3 nucleotides read TGTGCCAGCAGTACCAACCCGACAGGCTTATCTGGCTACACCTTC. Protein sequence: CASSTNPTGLSGYTF.

V and J are TRBV2 and TRBJ1-3; D call uncertain. Trimming shortened V by 3 bases and J by 1 base, and 16 bases separated the two germline ends. The CDR3 length is 17 residues. Germline CDR1 is SNHLY and CDR2 is FYNNEI. The CDR3 DNA reads as TGTGCCAGCAGTGATTCGTTAAGGGCGGGATCTGGAAACACCATATATTTT. It codes for CASSDSLRAGSGNTIYF.

The genes are TRBV20-1 and TRBJ2-2, with D possibly called TRBD1 or TRBD2 (6 bases each). The germline CDR1 and CDR2 sequences are DFQATT and SNEGSKA (reference sequence). The length of the CDR3 is 14 residues. V gave up 5 bases and J gave up 8 bases, with 18 bases separating them. CDR3 coding DNA: TGCAGTGCTCCCCGGGACTCCGGGACAGGGGAGCTGTTTTTT. This codes for CSAPRDSGTGELFF.

Only one count was recorded for this clonotype. The chain carries TRBV19 and TRBJ1-5, with a tentative D call TRBD1 (6 bases). This CDR3 region has 14 residues. V was clipped by 3 bases and J by 3 bases, with 9 bases between them. The V gene's germline CDR1 is LNHDA and CDR2 SQIVND (reference sequence). CDR3 in DNA: TGTGCCAGTAGTATCACAGGGTACAATCAGCCCCAGCATTTT. It translates to CASSITGYNQPQHF.

This chain uses TRBV4-1 with TRBJ2-3, with a possible D match to TRBD2 (6 bases). Germline CDR1 and CDR2: MGHRA and YSYEKL. V lost 1 base and J lost 2, with 13 bases in between. The CDR3 contains 16 residues. The CDR3 loop is CASSQGLGGFTDTQYF. CDR3 sequence (DNA): TGCGCCAGCAGCCAAGGTTTGGGAGGCTTCACAGATACGCAGTATTTT.

The V gene is TRBV9, the J gene TRBJ1-2, with 8 bases identical to TRBD1. Trimming at V came to 2 bases and at J to 6 bases, leaving 9 bases not matched to a gene. From germline, CDR1 is SGDLS and CDR2 YYNGEE. The CDR3 extends over 15 amino acids. The CDR3 sequence: CASSVETGAADGYTF. For the CDR3, the DNA is TGTGCCAGCAGCGTCGAGACAGGGGCGGCGGATGGCTACACCTTC.

V usage is TRBV13 and J usage is TRBJ2-3; D might be TRBD1 (6 bases). This CDR3 contains 13 residues. Per germline, CDR1 PRHDT and CDR2 FYEKMQ (reference sequence). CDR3 nucleotide sequence: TGTGCGAACAGCAGGGGAGCTGCAGATACGCAGTATTTT. Its protein product is CANSRGAADTQYF.

The V call is TRBV7-2, the J call TRBJ1-4; weak D call: TRBD1 (5 bases). This CDR3 region has 14 residues. CDR1 is SGHTA and CDR2 is FQGNSA in the germline V gene. Trimming stripped 5 bases from V and 7 bases from J, with 14 bases between. The DNA for the CDR3 is TGTGCCAGCAGCCCTGGGACGGCCTTTGAAAAACTGTTTTTT. Amino acid sequence: CASSPGTAFEKLFF.

The chain carries TRBV2 and TRBJ2-3; maybe TRBD1 (6 bases). This CDR3 spans 15 amino acids. V lost 3 bases and J lost 0, with 10 bases in between. The germline CDR1 and CDR2 sequences are SNHLY and FYNNEI. The CDR3 here is CASSDQGISTDTQYF. As DNA, the CDR3 is TGTGCCAGCAGTGATCAGGGGATAAGCACAGATACGCAGTATTTT.

The J gene is TRBJ1-2, the V gene TRBV3-1; TRBD1 aligns across 7 bases. The CDR3 spans 14 residues. From germline, CDR1 is LGHDT and CDR2 YNNKEL (reference sequence). The ends lost 4 bases at V and 8 bases at J; junction bases unmatched: 10. CDR3 nucleotide sequence: TGTGCCAGCAGCCCCAGGGGGACAGTGGGAGGCTACACCTTC. Protein product: CASSPRGTVGGYTF.

The V gene is TRBV12-3 or TRBV12-4, the J gene TRBJ1-5, with 8 positions matching TRBD1. This CDR3 is built from 15 residues. V lost 8 bases, J lost 6 bases, and 12 bases stayed unmatched. The CDR3 region is CASSAPGGYGQPQHF. The DNA for the CDR3 is TGTGCCAGCTCGGCGCCAGGGGGCTATGGTCAGCCCCAGCATTTT.

This clonotype was picked up a small number of times. V gene TRBV6-1 combines with J gene TRBJ2-5, with D possibly being TRBD1 (6 bases). V was clipped by 5 bases and J by 0 bases, with 13 bases between them. The CDR3 totals 15 residues. The germline CDR1 and CDR2 sequences are MNHNS and SASEGT. The CDR3 DNA sequence: TGTGCCAGCAGTCGTCCCGGACAGTACCAAGAGACCCAGTACTTC. Translating it yields CASSRPGQYQETQYF.

The chain carries TRBV29-1 and TRBJ2-3; TRBD1 might be the D (6 bases). Germline V gene lookup returns CDR1 SQVTM and CDR2 ANQGSEA. Trimming stripped 7 bases from V and 0 bases from J, with 8 bases between. The CDR3 runs to 12 residues. CDR3 nucleotides: TGCAGCGCCGGACAGAGCACAGATACGCAGTATTTT. Its translation is CSAGQSTDTQYF.

The chain combines TRBV5-4 with TRBJ2-3; TRBD2 is a possible D gene (7 bases). CDR1 is SGHNT, CDR2 YYREEE, per germline (reference sequence). The V end lost 2 bases, the J end lost 4 bases, and 11 bases lay between the germline ends. The CDR3 contains 14 residues. The CDR3, as DNA: TGTGCCAGCAGCTTTGGGAGGGGGGCAGATACGCAGTATTTT. Its translation is CASSFGRGADTQYF.

The chain joins TRBV5-6 to TRBJ1-2, with D hard to call. The V end was cut by 0 bases, the J end by 0 bases, with 6 bases between. In germline, CDR1 is SGHDT, CDR2 YYEEEE. The CDR3 runs 14 residues. CDR3 loop: CASSLVGTNYGYTF. CDR3 DNA sequence: TGTGCCAGCAGCTTGGTCGGGACTAACTATGGCTACACCTTC.

This chain links TRBV5-1 with TRBJ1-6; 12 nucleotides match TRBD1. The CDR3 runs to 17 residues. CDR1 SGHRS and CDR2 YFSETQ come from the germline V gene. Trimming at V came to 2 bases and at J to 6 bases, leaving 6 bases not matched to a gene. The CDR3 protein is CASSLEGDRGRNSPLHF. The CDR3 bases are TGCGCCAGCAGCTTAGAGGGGGACAGGGGGCGTAATTCACCCCTCCACTTT.

The rearrangement joins TRBV6-4 to TRBJ2-3; either TRBD1 or TRBD2 may fit D (5 bases each). This CDR3 spans 15 amino acids. Trimming took 2 bases from V and 6 from J, leaving 15 bases between them. Germline CDR1 reads MRHNA; CDR2 reads SNTAGT. Here the CDR3 reads CASSDGTPRRDTQYF. CDR3 DNA sequence: TGTGCCAGCAGTGACGGGACGCCTAGGAGGGATACGCAGTATTTT.

The J gene is TRBJ1-1, the V gene TRBV12-3 or TRBV12-4; perhaps TRBD1 as D (6 bases). The ends were cut back, 5 bases at V and 3 bases at J, with 16 bases in the middle. The CDR3 contains 15 residues. CDR3 loop: CASSPLRGRYTEAFF. DNA of the CDR3: TGTGCCAGCAGTCCTCTCAGGGGAAGGTACACTGAAGCTTTCTTT.

Only a few counts were recorded for this clonotype. This chain connects TRBV2 to TRBJ1-4; D is ambiguous. Germline assignment: CDR1 SNHLY and CDR2 FYNNEI. CDR3 length equals 13 residues. The ends were cut back, 6 bases at V and 0 bases at J, with 5 bases in the middle. The CDR3 here is CASSPATNEKLFF. The CDR3, as DNA: TGTGCCAGCAGCCCCGCAACTAATGAAAAACTGTTTTTT.

This chain joins TRBV4-2 and TRBJ2-7; D is unresolved. The CDR3 runs 15 residues. Trimming removed 0 bases from V and 1 base from J, with 10 bases in between. Germline V gene lookup returns CDR1 LGHNA and CDR2 YNFKEQ. DNA for the CDR3: TGTGCCAGCAGCCAAGATCAAGGCAGTTCCTACGAGCAGTACTTC. Protein: CASSQDQGSSYEQYF.

Here the CDR3 DNA reads TGTGCCAGCAGCTTAGTTGGGCCGGGCACTGAAGCTTTCTTT. Translation gives CASSLVGPGTEAFF. This chain uses TRBV11-2 with TRBJ1-1; D not resolved. Looked up from germline, CDR1 is SGHAT and CDR2 is FQNNGV. This CDR3 is built from 14 residues. Trimming shortened V by 1 base and J by 4 bases, and 10 bases separated the two germline ends. The full variable domain, rest sourced from reference TRBV11-2 and TRBJ1-1, is EAGVAQSPRYKIIEKRQSVAFWCNPISGHATLYWYQQILGQGPKLLIQFQNNGVVDDSQLPKDRFSAERLKGVDSTLKIQPAKLEDSAVYLCASSLVGPGTEAFFGQGTRLTVV.

This clonotype was detected only once. The DNA of the CDR3 is TGTGCCAGCTCACCACCATGGCTAGCGGGGGGCCGGGGCGAGCAGTACTTC. Encoded protein: CASSPPWLAGGRGEQYF. V gene TRBV18 combines with J gene TRBJ2-7, with TRBD2 matching 11 bases. Germline CDR1 reads KGHSH; CDR2 reads LQKENI. V was pared by 0 bases and J by 6 bases, with 10 bases of the junction left unmatched. The CDR3 loop spans 17 amino acids.